This TCR beta chain was recorded in a study of blood T cells in healthy people across ages. The draw of peripheral blood yielded ten milliliters from each donor. They isolated at least 7 million PBMCs from each sample. The authors ran a second PCR of roughly 7 to 11 cycles using a sample-barcoded 5' primer and a J-beta primer mix. Each CDR3 protein is one row after TCRdb ran MiXCR on the 5' RACE reads. The sample holds around 970,000 distinct CDR3 sequences, roughly 51% seen once. This CDR3 has 23 amino acids. V was shortened by 5 bases and J by 1 base, with 33 bases between the two germline ends. In germline, CDR1 is SEHNR, CDR2 FQNEAQ (reference sequence).

The source material was blood. The sequence was collected from an older woman in good health. The J gene is TRBJ2-6, the V gene TRBV7-9; TRBD1 might be the D (6 bases). Here the CDR3 DNA reads TGTGCCAGCAGCCTATCGATACAGGGAAACCTACAGCAGTCGAGGTCTGGGGCCAACGTCCTGACTTTC. Translating gives CASSLSIQGNLQQSRSGANVLTF.